Presented here are 19 T cell receptor beta chains from one specimen sequenced in a study of vaccination and CD4 T cells after COVID-19. Antigens of these TCRs are unknown. Regarding treatment: approximately nine-day PBMC culture with coronavirus spike peptide pools or control peptides (ViraFEST assay). With the Oncomine TCR Beta short-read assay, DNA from cultured CD4+ T cells was sequenced. A single record per CDR3 protein comes from TCRdb applying MiXCR to the PCR reads. The sample includes approximately 9,300 distinct CDR3 sequences, over 55% of them seen just once. The specimen sequenced was CD4+ T cells from blood, cultured in vitro. The source of these receptors is a human donor who had recovered from COVID-19.

The rearrangement links TRBV2 to TRBJ1-1; D is uncertain. This CDR3 is 14 amino acids long. V lost 7 bases, J lost 3 bases, and 15 bases lay in between. The germline V gene encodes CDR1 SNHLY and CDR2 FYNNEI. CDR3 residues: CASTPAGRDTEAFF. Here the CDR3 DNA reads TGTGCCAGCACTCCGGCGGGCAGAGACACTGAAGCTTTCTTT.

The rearrangement links TRBV5-1 to TRBJ1-1; no firm D call. This CDR3 is built from 16 residues. The germline CDR1 and CDR2 sequences are SGHRS and YFSETQ. The V gene lost 0 bases and the J gene lost 0 bases, with 12 bases spanning the gap. In nucleotides, the CDR3 is TGCGCCAGCAGCTTGGGGATGGCGTACATGAACACTGAAGCTTTCTTT. As protein: CASSLGMAYMNTEAFF.

Here the CDR3 DNA reads TGTGCCAGCTGCCTGTGGCTAGGTTTCTGTGAGCAGTTCTTC. It yields the protein CASCLWLGFCEQFF. This chain connects TRBV27 to TRBJ2-1; D remains ambiguous. V was shortened by 8 bases and J by 9 bases, with 20 bases between the two germline ends. Per germline, CDR1 MNHEY and CDR2 SMNVEV (reference sequence). This CDR3 spans 14 amino acids.

This clonotype appeared a few times. The chain uses TRBV20-1 and TRBJ1-5; perhaps TRBD1 as D (5 bases). The CDR3 has 14 amino acids. CDR1 and CDR2 (germline): DFQATT, SNEGSKA (reference sequence). Trimming cost V 1 base and J 7 bases, with 14 bases left between them. The CDR3 DNA reads as TGCAGTGCTAGAGGGGGGGGTCTTTCGCAGCCCCAGCATTTT. Its translation is CSARGGGLSQPQHF.

The V call is TRBV5-4, the J call TRBJ1-2, with a tentative D call TRBD1 (5 bases). V lost 3 bases to trimming and J lost 1 base, with 16 bases between them. Germline V gene lookup returns CDR1 SGHNT and CDR2 YYREEE (reference sequence). The CDR3 runs 16 residues. The CDR3 DNA follows: TGTGCCAGCAGCTCCGGGGGGAGACAGCTTAACTATGGCTACACCTTC. Residues: CASSSGGRQLNYGYTF. The full variable domain, with the rest looked up from reference TRBV5-4 and TRBJ1-2, is ETGVTQSPTHLIKTRGQQVTLRCSSQSGHNTVSWYQQALGQGPQFIFQYYREEENGRGNFPPRFSGLQFPNYSSELNVNALELDDSALYLCASSSGGRQLNYGYTFGSGTRLTVV.

This rearrangement joins TRBV11-3 to TRBJ2-5; the D is unclear. The CDR3 loop spans 13 amino acids. V was pared by 3 bases and J by 1 base, with 6 bases between. Germline V gene lookup returns CDR1 SGHNT and CDR2 YENEEA. CDR3 amino acids: CASSFGSQETQYF. For the CDR3, the DNA is TGTGCCAGCAGCTTCGGTAGCCAAGAGACCCAGTACTTC.

The chain joins TRBV2 to TRBJ2-7; 13 bases fit TRBD2. Germline CDR1 and CDR2: SNHLY and FYNNEI. The trim removed 10 bases at V and 6 bases at J, leaving 6 bases unmatched. The CDR3 contains 13 residues. The CDR3 region has the DNA TGTGCCACCGGGACTAGCGGGAATAGCGAGCAGTACTTC. Its protein is CATGTSGNSEQYF.

V usage is TRBV20-1 and J usage is TRBJ2-1; D not resolved. The germline V and J ends were trimmed by 3 bases and 5 bases, with 8 bases remaining between them. CDR3 length: 12 amino acids. CDR1 and CDR2 (germline): DFQATT, SNEGSKA (reference sequence). The CDR3 is CSARRQDNEQFF. Written as DNA, the CDR3 is TGCAGTGCTAGGAGACAAGACAATGAGCAGTTCTTC.

V gene TRBV20-1 combines with J gene TRBJ1-5, with D unresolved. CDR1 is DFQATT and CDR2 is SNEGSKA in the germline V gene (reference sequence). V was cut by 5 bases and J by 11 bases, with 10 bases left in between. The CDR3 totals 10 residues. CDR3 DNA: TGCAGTGCTGCCGGTGTAACCCAGCATTTT. It specifies CSAAGVTQHF.

The V and J genes are TRBV24-1 and TRBJ2-1, with a tentative D call TRBD2 (7 bases). The germline gives CDR1 KGHDR, CDR2 SFDVKD. The CDR3 length is 14 residues. V lost 6 bases, J lost 3 bases, and 11 bases lay in between. The CDR3 nucleotides read TGTGCCACCAGTCCCGGGGGGCACTACAATGAGCAGTTCTTC. Protein: CATSPGGHYNEQFF.

The V and J genes are TRBV7-2 and TRBJ2-7; D possibly corresponds to TRBD2 (6 bases). The CDR3 has 16 residues. V was trimmed by 1 base and J by 2 bases, leaving 15 bases between them. From germline, CDR1 is SGHTA and CDR2 FQGNSA. The CDR3: CASSLVWAGSTYEQYF. The CDR3 nucleotides are TGTGCCAGCAGCTTAGTATGGGCGGGGTCGACCTACGAGCAGTACTTC.

The chain combines TRBV20-1 with TRBJ1-1; D gene unclear. Germline V gene sequence: CDR1 DFQATT, CDR2 SNEGSKA (reference sequence). The CDR3 is 13 amino acids. Deletions cut 1 base from V and 4 bases from J, with 10 bases between. CDR3 sequence (DNA): TGCAGTGCTAGAGGCACCCTGAGCACTGAAGCTTTCTTT. This gives the protein CSARGTLSTEAFF.

This clonotype was observed a few times. The chain employs TRBV6-1 and TRBJ2-3; 8 nucleotides line up with TRBD1. CDR3 size: 14 residues. V trimming: 5 bases; J trimming: 5 bases; junction bases outside the gene matches: 6. The V gene's germline CDR1 is MNHNS and CDR2 SASEGT. CDR3: CASSTRTGRDTQYF. In nucleotides, the CDR3 is TGTGCCAGCAGTACGAGGACAGGGAGAGATACGCAGTATTTT.

This clonotype rates as medium-sized. The CDR3: CASNNGREQFF. The DNA of the CDR3 is TGTGCCAGCAATAACGGGAGGGAGCAGTTCTTC. The chain recombines TRBV6-2 or TRBV6-3 with TRBJ2-1; 7 bases map to TRBD2. This CDR3 comprises 11 residues. CDR1 is MNHEY, CDR2 SVGEGT, per germline. V lost 7 bases, J lost 10 bases, and 4 bases stayed unmatched.

The chain carries TRBV7-3 and TRBJ1-1, with 7 bases lining up with TRBD1. Germline trimming cut 5 bases from V and 4 bases from J; bases unmatched to any gene: 4. Germline CDR1 SGHTA, CDR2 FQGTGA. This CDR3 spans 13 amino acids. As DNA, the CDR3 is TGTGCCAGCAGCCTGGACAGGTCCACTGAAGCTTTCTTT. It translates to CASSLDRSTEAFF. The full variable domain, completed using reference TRBV7-3 and TRBJ1-1, is GAGVSQTPSNKVTEKGKYVELRCDPISGHTALYWYRQSLGQGPEFLIYFQGTGAADDSGLPNDRFFAVRPEGSVSTLKIQRTERGDSAVYLCASSLDRSTEAFFGQGTRLTVV.

The rearrangement joins TRBV6-1 to TRBJ2-1; TRBD2 aligns across 11 bases. Germline CDR1 and CDR2: MNHNS and SASEGT. The junction had 10 bases not matched to a gene; V was cut back by 7 bases and J by 8 bases. The CDR3 is 15 amino acids. The CDR3 region is CASTLAGGQVYEQFF. The CDR3 nucleotides read TGTGCCAGCACCCTAGCGGGAGGACAAGTCTATGAGCAGTTCTTC.

Only a few counts were recorded for this clonotype. V gene TRBV29-1 combines with J gene TRBJ1-6; the D gene is possibly TRBD1 (6 bases). Per germline, CDR1 SQVTM and CDR2 ANQGSEA. This CDR3 spans 13 amino acids. V lost 7 bases, J lost 3 bases, and 10 bases lay in between. For the CDR3, the DNA is TGCAGCGCTAGGGACAACTATAATTCACCCCTCCACTTT. This encodes CSARDNYNSPLHF.

The chain is built from TRBV24-1 and TRBJ2-1; 9 nucleotides line up with TRBD2. The V segment lost 2 bases and the J segment 8 bases; nucleotides outside the gene matches: 15. There are 18 residues in the CDR3. Germline assignment: CDR1 KGHDR and CDR2 SFDVKD. The CDR3 spells CATSDSPSRSGRGDEQFF. DNA for the CDR3: TGTGCCACCAGTGATTCCCCTTCTCGTAGCGGGAGAGGGGATGAGCAGTTCTTC.

There are a few counts of this clonotype. V usage is TRBV6-1 and J usage is TRBJ1-2; 7 bases are shared with TRBD1. Germline V CDR1 and CDR2: MNHNS, SASEGT. The CDR3 covers 15 residues. Germline trimming cut 6 bases from V and 2 bases from J; bases unmatched to any gene: 9. The CDR3 DNA reads TGTGCCAGCAGCTCCCTCGGGACAGACAACTATGGCTACACCTTC. It specifies CASSSLGTDNYGYTF.